A single sample gave rise to the 25 T cell receptor beta chains below, sequenced in a study of cytomegalovirus exposure and HLA in healthy donors. With 60 Vbeta and 13 Jbeta primers, the PCR was carried out. Sequenced by immunoSEQ multiplex PCR; TCRdb stores in-frame clones only, minus some. The sample table includes more than 55,000 clones. Source material: PBMCs. These receptors came from a woman aged 40 to 49 in good health and CMV-seropositive.

This sequence joins TRBV13 and TRBJ2-1, with 8 positions matching TRBD2. V lost 5 bases to trimming and J lost 4 bases; unmatched junction nucleotides: 7. CDR3 length: 15 amino acids. Per germline, CDR1 PRHDT and CDR2 FYEKMQ (reference sequence). The CDR3 sequence is CASSPGGAGYNEQFF. CDR3 coding DNA: TGTGCCAGCAGCCCCGGGGGGGCCGGGTACAATGAGCAGTTCTTC.

The chain couples TRBV6-5 to TRBJ1-4, with a tentative D call TRBD1 (6 bases). V gave up 10 bases and J gave up 5 bases, with 14 bases separating them. The germline gives CDR1 MNHEY, CDR2 SVGAGI. The CDR3 sequence is 13 residues long. The CDR3 bases are TGTGCCACCTCAGGGGACGTAAATGAAAAACTGTTTTTT. Translating gives CATSGDVNEKLFF.

This chain connects TRBV7-3 to TRBJ2-5; TRBD1 aligns across 7 bases. CDR3 size: 15 residues. Looked up from germline, CDR1 is SGHTA and CDR2 is FQGTGA. Trimming at V came to 0 bases and at J to 5 bases, leaving 6 bases not matched to a gene. As DNA, the CDR3 is TGTGCCAGCAGCTTAACCGGACAGGTTTGGGAGACCCAGTACTTC. Amino acids: CASSLTGQVWETQYF.

J is TRBJ1-2 and V is TRBV9; the match to TRBD1 covers 7 bases. The CDR3 is 13 residues long. J gave up 6 bases and V 0 bases, and 2 bases lay outside the gene matches. Germline CDR1 is SGDLS and CDR2 is YYNGEE. CDR3 DNA: TGTGCCAGCAGCGTAGGAGGGGGCGATGGCTACACCTTC. Its translation: CASSVGGGDGYTF.

The chain joins TRBV9 to TRBJ2-7, with a weak D call TRBD1 (6 bases). CDR1 is SGDLS, CDR2 YYNGEE, per germline. Trimming took off 4 bases at V and 6 bases at J, with 20 bases between the two ends. The CDR3 sequence is 15 residues long. The CDR3 loop is CASSPSTGQGGEQYF. The CDR3 coding sequence is TGTGCCAGCAGCCCAAGTACAGGGCAAGGAGGCGAGCAGTACTTC.

Here the CDR3 reads CASSLGAPTTGGSYNEQFF. The CDR3, as DNA: TGTGCCAGCAGCTTAGGGGCACCAACCACTGGAGGGTCCTACAATGAGCAGTTCTTC. The chain recombines TRBV7-3 with TRBJ2-1, with D maybe TRBD2 (6 bases). Germline V gene lookup returns CDR1 SGHTA and CDR2 FQGTGA. Trimming cost V 2 bases and J 1 base, with 21 bases left between them. The CDR3 runs 19 residues.

The chain has TRBV6-4 and TRBJ2-7, with D possibly being TRBD2 (10 bases). V lost 11 bases, J lost 2 bases, and 28 bases lay in between. Germline assignment: CDR1 MRHNA and CDR2 SNTAGT. This CDR3 has 17 residues. CDR3 sequence reads: CAARDRGWLAGAYEQYF. DNA of the CDR3: TGTGCCGCTAGAGACAGGGGGTGGCTAGCGGGAGCCTACGAGCAGTACTTC.

CDR3 sequence: CATSIMTPPYEQYF. DNA of the CDR3: TGTGCCACCAGCATTATGACACCTCCCTACGAGCAGTACTTC. This rearrangement joins TRBV15 to TRBJ2-7, with D uncertain. CDR1 and CDR2 (germline): LNHNV, YYDKDF (reference sequence). This CDR3 region has 14 residues. V was cut by 4 bases and J by 2 bases, with 12 bases left in between.

The genes are TRBV2 and TRBJ1-1; possible D gene TRBD1, 5 bases. V was cut by 3 bases and J by 0 bases, with 11 bases left in between. Germline loops: CDR1 SNHLY, CDR2 FYNNEI. The CDR3 sequence is 15 residues long. CDR3 region: CASSDTGVMNTEAFF. In DNA, the CDR3 is TGTGCCAGCAGTGACACGGGGGTCATGAACACTGAAGCTTTCTTT.

The V call is TRBV9, the J call TRBJ1-5, with no clear D. Germline V gene sequence: CDR1 SGDLS, CDR2 YYNGEE. CDR3 length equals 12 residues. The V end was cut by 4 bases, the J end by 7 bases, with 9 bases between. CDR3 residues: CASSTGGQPQHF. CDR3 coding DNA: TGTGCCAGCAGCACCGGCGGGCAGCCCCAGCATTTT.

The chain links TRBV6-4 to TRBJ2-1, with D possibly being TRBD2 (5 bases). Trimming shortened V by 4 bases and J by 0 bases, and 7 bases separated the two germline ends. The CDR3 has 14 residues. Germline V lookup: CDR1 MRHNA, CDR2 SNTAGT. The CDR3 spells CASSVGSSYNEQFF. The CDR3 bases are TGTGCCAGCAGTGTAGGGAGCTCCTACAATGAGCAGTTCTTC.

The chain is built from TRBV10-3 and TRBJ1-1, with TRBD1 matching over 7 bases. Per the germline V gene, CDR1 is ENHRY and CDR2 is SYGVKD. CDR3 length equals 13 residues. With 7 bases clipped from V and 6 bases from J, the junction kept 8 bases outside the gene matches. The CDR3 coding sequence is TGTGCCATCAACTCGGACAGGAAGGCTGAAGCTTTCTTT. It codes for CAINSDRKAEAFF.

This chain links TRBV9 with TRBJ2-3; 8 nucleotides match TRBD2. Looked up from germline, CDR1 is SGDLS and CDR2 is YYNGEE. V dropped 4 bases and J dropped 4; count of bases not matched to a gene: 5. CDR3 size: 14 residues. The CDR3 DNA reads TGTGCCAGCAGCCTTGGGACTAGAGCAGATACGCAGTATTTT. Protein sequence: CASSLGTRADTQYF.

On this clone itself: An end of the junction differs from the germline gene, which may be a read error. The chain has TRBV29-1 and TRBJ2-1, with D tentatively TRBD1 (6 bases). The CDR3 is 15 amino acids. The germline V gene has CDR1 SQVTM and CDR2 ANQGSEA. CDR3 nucleotide sequence: TGCAGCGTAGAAGGGACACCGAGCTCCTACAATGAGCAGTTCTTC. It specifies CSVEGTPSSYNEQFF.

This chain connects TRBV5-1 to TRBJ2-7; the D gene is possibly TRBD1 (6 bases). Trimming took 0 bases from V and 5 from J, leaving 15 bases between them. The CDR3 runs to 15 residues. CDR1 is SGHRS and CDR2 is YFSETQ in the germline V gene. The CDR3 bases are TGCGCCAGCAGCTTGGGGGACACAGCGAGAAACGAGCAGTACTTC. As protein: CASSLGDTARNEQYF.

V usage is TRBV5-8 and J usage is TRBJ1-2; TRBD1 is a possible D gene (5 bases). CDR1 is SGHTS, CDR2 YDEGEE, per germline. This CDR3 region has 15 residues. Between the trimmed V and J ends, which lost 4 bases and 5 bases, there was a span of 18 bases. The chain's CDR3 is CASSPTDSIFYGYTF. DNA for the CDR3: TGTGCCAGCAGCCCAACAGACAGTATCTTTTATGGCTACACCTTC.

This chain connects TRBV10-2 to TRBJ2-1; D perhaps matches TRBD1 (5 bases). The CDR3 is made up of 15 amino acids. The V gene's germline CDR1 is WSHSY and CDR2 SAAADI. V was cut by 5 bases and J by 6 bases, with 17 bases left in between. CDR3 region: CASSLGLVRLNEQFF. CDR3 in DNA: TGCGCCAGCAGTCTGGGGCTAGTCCGCCTCAATGAGCAGTTCTTC.

The V and J genes are TRBV28 and TRBJ1-1; 9 bases are shared with TRBD1. The CDR3 totals 16 residues. With 6 bases clipped from V and 3 bases from J, the junction kept 11 bases outside the gene matches. Germline CDR1 reads MDHEN; CDR2 reads SYDVKM. For the CDR3, the DNA is TGTGCCAGCAGCCGATTAACAGGGGGCTCGGACACTGAAGCTTTCTTT. Translation gives CASSRLTGGSDTEAFF.

As regards this clone: The conserved closing phenylalanine or tryptophan is absent in this CDR3, likely reflecting a read error. The rearrangement joins TRBV14 to TRBJ2-7; D is unresolved. CDR3 size: 14 residues. Trimming cost V 6 bases and J 6 bases, with 18 bases left between them. CDR1 and CDR2 from the germline V gene are SGHDN and FVKESK. CDR3 sequence (DNA): TGTGCCAGCAGTCTAGGTGCGGCGTTCGGCGAGCAGTACCTC. Its translation is CASSLGAAFGEQYL.

CDR3 nucleotide sequence: TGCGCCAGCGCGCGGGAGGTTAGCACAGATACGCAGTATTTT. This gives the protein CASAREVSTDTQYF. The chain combines TRBV5-1 with TRBJ2-3, with 8 positions matching TRBD2. There are 14 residues in the CDR3. Unmatched junction bases numbered 4, after V lost 7 bases and J lost 0 bases. Germline values: CDR1 SGHRS, CDR2 YFSETQ.

The CDR3 bases are TGTGCCAGCAGCCTGACAGGGGGAAGGAGGACTGAAGCTTTCTTT. Protein: CASSLTGGRRTEAFF. V gene TRBV28 combines with J gene TRBJ1-1, with 9 bases fitting TRBD1. Trimming took 6 bases from V and 5 from J; bases not matched to a gene: 10. CDR3 length: 15 amino acids. Germline lookup yields CDR1 MDHEN and CDR2 SYDVKM.

The chain uses TRBV25-1 and TRBJ2-7; D remains ambiguous. Germline loops: CDR1 MGHDK, CDR2 SYGVNS. The CDR3 sequence is 11 residues long. Trimming removed 3 bases from V and 9 bases from J, with 9 bases in between. The CDR3 DNA reads TGTGCCAGCAGTGATCCCATGCGGCAGTACTTC. It encodes CASSDPMRQYF.

The chain couples TRBV7-3 to TRBJ2-3; tentative D call: TRBD2 (7 bases). This CDR3 spans 15 amino acids. Germline CDR1 and CDR2: SGHTA and FQGTGA. V lost 3 bases and J 3 bases, leaving 13 bases between the germline ends. The CDR3 DNA follows: TGTGCCAGCAGCTTCTCGGGGGGCCTAACAGATACGCAGTATTTT. Its translation is CASSFSGGLTDTQYF.

The rearrangement uses TRBV7-2 and TRBJ2-2; D ambiguous. The CDR3 covers 13 residues. The germline V and J ends were trimmed by 5 bases and 8 bases, with 12 bases remaining between them. Germline-derived CDR1 and CDR2 are SGHTA and FQGNSA. CDR3 sequence reads: CASSTDSGGELFF. CDR3 in DNA: TGTGCCAGCAGCACTGATTCCGGGGGGGAGCTGTTTTTT. Looking up the rest from reference TRBV7-2 and TRBJ2-2 gives the full variable domain: GAGVSQSPSNKVTEKGKDVELRCDPISGHTALYWYRQSLGQGLEFLIYFQGNSAPDKSGLPSDRFSAERTGGSVSTLTIQRTQQEDSAVYLCASSTDSGGELFFGEGSRLTVL.

Regarding this clone: The same CDR3 can be traced to other DNA sequences in this sample. The chain has TRBV10-3 and TRBJ2-3; TRBD2 matches 8 bases. Germline trimming cut 2 bases from V and 4 bases from J; bases unmatched to any gene: 8. This CDR3 is 16 amino acids long. Germline assignment: CDR1 ENHRY and CDR2 SYGVKD. The CDR3 protein is CAISEAGTSAADTQYF. In DNA, the CDR3 is TGTGCCATCAGTGAGGCCGGGACTAGTGCGGCAGATACGCAGTATTTT.